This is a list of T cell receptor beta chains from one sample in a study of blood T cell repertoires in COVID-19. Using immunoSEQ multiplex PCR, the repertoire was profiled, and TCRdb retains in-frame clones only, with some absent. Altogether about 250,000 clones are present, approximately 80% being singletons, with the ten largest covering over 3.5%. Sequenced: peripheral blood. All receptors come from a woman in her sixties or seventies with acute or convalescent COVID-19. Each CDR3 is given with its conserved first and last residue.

CDR3aa: CASSILPPNQPQHF; v_gene: TRBV19
CDR3aa: CASSNRQESSYNEQFF; v_gene: TRBV5-1
CDR3aa: CSVTPGQGVQYF; v_gene: TRBV29-1
CDR3aa: CASSLLKQVVDSGANVLTF; v_gene: TRBV3-1/TRBV3-2
CDR3aa: CASSSGAGGQETQYF; v_gene: TRBV6-5
CDR3aa: CASSFGGQGARNYGYTF; v_gene: TRBV5-5
CDR3aa: CASSSLQGVTDTQYF; v_gene: TRBV19
CDR3aa: CASSLDLRGANEKLFF; v_gene: TRBV7-9
CDR3aa: CASSLGGGRSRTEAFF; v_gene: TRBV5-4
CDR3aa: CASSPRQGDSGANVLTF; v_gene: TRBV18
CDR3aa: CASSYSRSNEQYF; v_gene: TRBV6-5
CDR3aa: CASSLDIGLSNYGYTF; v_gene: TRBV7-2
CDR3aa: CASSLRDRGHEQYF; v_gene: TRBV7-9
CDR3aa: CASRTSGGAESEQFF; v_gene: TRBV6-5
CDR3aa: CASSPLGSGETEAFF; v_gene: TRBV11-2
CDR3aa: CASRVGEVDGYTF; v_gene: TRBV12-3/TRBV12-4
CDR3aa: CASRTEPQETQYF; v_gene: TRBV2
CDR3aa: CASSRRLAGSNTGELFF; v_gene: TRBV4-3
CDR3aa: CASSSATGAEAFF; v_gene: TRBV12-3/TRBV12-4
CDR3aa: CASSQETGRIYGYTF; v_gene: TRBV3-1/TRBV3-2
CDR3aa: CASKPEDSLNTEAFF; v_gene: TRBV6-4
CDR3aa: CAISVSQGYTGELFF; v_gene: TRBV10-3
CDR3aa: CASTLGQSNTGELFF; v_gene: TRBV3-1/TRBV3-2
CDR3aa: CASSFRSGNQPQHF; v_gene: TRBV19
CDR3aa: CASSPETGVNQPQHF; v_gene: TRBV4-1
CDR3aa: CAVQGREQFF; v_gene: TRBV3-1/TRBV3-2
CDR3aa: CASSTAGGRTFYGYTF; v_gene: TRBV6-2/TRBV6-3
CDR3aa: CAWMGNSNQPQHF; v_gene: TRBV30
CDR3aa: CASSSPGTEAFF; v_gene: TRBV27